Given below is one T cell receptor beta chain in context. Its antigen remains unknown. This sample stems from a study of cytomegalovirus exposure and HLA in healthy donors. Overall study: When fewer than 500 donors were genotyped, 80% to 90% of them were found to fall in the Caucasian-associated ancestry cluster.

Study findings and constraints: When a later analysis was performed, an Asian-associated ancestry cluster reportedly had fewer N-insertions than the approximately 680-donor mean. Analysis performed later showed TCR beta chains linked to HLA being more clonally expanded than equally common others.

The germline V and J ends were trimmed by 4 bases and 2 bases, with 15 bases remaining between them. The CDR3 contains 16 residues. Germline values: CDR1 KGHSH, CDR2 LQKENI. The PCR had 60 Vbeta and 13 Jbeta primers. Per the study methods: Tens of millions of unique TCR beta chains, roughly 11 million of them shared, were counted by a later analysis. Sequenced by immunoSEQ multiplex PCR; TCRdb stores in-frame clones only, minus some. That table gives V, J and clone size, and the DNA gave D and trimming. The sample records about 150,000 clones, around 80% being singletons. The sequenced sample consisted of PBMCs. The origin of this receptor is a man aged 25-45 years in good health and CMV-seropositive. V usage is TRBV18 and J usage is TRBJ2-1; possibly TRBD2 for D (5 bases). CDR3 DNA: TGTGCCAGCTCACTCTTTGGACTTGATACCTACAATGAGCAGTTCTTC. This translates into CASSLFGLDTYNEQFF.